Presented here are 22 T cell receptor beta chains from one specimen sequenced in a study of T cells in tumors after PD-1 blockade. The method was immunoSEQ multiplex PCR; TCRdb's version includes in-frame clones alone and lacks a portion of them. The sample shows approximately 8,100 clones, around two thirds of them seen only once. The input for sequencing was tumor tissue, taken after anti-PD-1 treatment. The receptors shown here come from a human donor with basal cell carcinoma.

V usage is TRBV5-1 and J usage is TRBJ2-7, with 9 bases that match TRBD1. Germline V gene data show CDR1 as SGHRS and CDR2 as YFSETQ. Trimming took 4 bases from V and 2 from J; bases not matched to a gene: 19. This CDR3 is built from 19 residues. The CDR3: CASSMPLDRGGGSPYEQYF. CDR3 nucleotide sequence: TGCGCCAGCAGCATGCCCTTGGACAGGGGAGGAGGAAGTCCCTACGAGCAGTACTTC.

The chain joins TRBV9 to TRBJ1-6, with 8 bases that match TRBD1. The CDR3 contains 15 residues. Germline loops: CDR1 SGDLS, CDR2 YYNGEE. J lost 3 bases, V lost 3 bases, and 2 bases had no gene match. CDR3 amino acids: CASSETGDYNSPLHF. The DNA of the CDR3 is TGTGCCAGCAGCGAGACAGGGGACTATAATTCACCCCTCCACTTT.

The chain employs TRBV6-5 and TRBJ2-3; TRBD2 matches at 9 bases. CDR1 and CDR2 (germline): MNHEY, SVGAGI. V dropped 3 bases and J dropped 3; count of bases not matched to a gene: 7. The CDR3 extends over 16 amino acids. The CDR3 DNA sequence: TGTGCCAGCAGTTATGTAGCGGGGGCTGAAACAGATACGCAGTATTTT. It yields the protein CASSYVAGAETDTQYF.

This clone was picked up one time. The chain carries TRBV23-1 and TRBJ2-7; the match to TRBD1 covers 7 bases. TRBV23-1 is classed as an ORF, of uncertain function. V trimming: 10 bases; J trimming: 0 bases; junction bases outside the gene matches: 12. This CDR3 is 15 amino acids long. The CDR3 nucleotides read TGCGCCACCCCGAAGGATGGGACAGTCTCCTACGAGCAGTACTTC. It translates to CATPKDGTVSYEQYF.

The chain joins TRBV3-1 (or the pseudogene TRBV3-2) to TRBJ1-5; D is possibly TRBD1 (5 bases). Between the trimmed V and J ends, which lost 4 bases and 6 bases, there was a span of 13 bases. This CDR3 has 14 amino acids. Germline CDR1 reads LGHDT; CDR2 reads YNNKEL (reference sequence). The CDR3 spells CASSPGHLGQPQHF. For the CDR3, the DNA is TGTGCCAGCAGCCCCGGACATCTAGGTCAGCCCCAGCATTTT.

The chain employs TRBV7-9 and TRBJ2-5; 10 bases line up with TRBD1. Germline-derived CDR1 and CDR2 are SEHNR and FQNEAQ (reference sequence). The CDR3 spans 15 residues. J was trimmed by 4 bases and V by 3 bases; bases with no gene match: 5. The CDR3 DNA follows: TGTGCCAGCAGCTTTCGGACAGGGGGAGGAGAGACCCAGTACTTC. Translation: CASSFRTGGGETQYF.

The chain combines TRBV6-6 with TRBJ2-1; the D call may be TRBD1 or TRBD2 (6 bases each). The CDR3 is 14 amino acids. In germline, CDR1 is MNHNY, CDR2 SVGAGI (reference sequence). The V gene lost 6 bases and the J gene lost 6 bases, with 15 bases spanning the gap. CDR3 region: CASRPGGPSNEQFF. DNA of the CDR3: TGTGCCAGCAGACCCGGGGGCCCAAGCAATGAGCAGTTCTTC.

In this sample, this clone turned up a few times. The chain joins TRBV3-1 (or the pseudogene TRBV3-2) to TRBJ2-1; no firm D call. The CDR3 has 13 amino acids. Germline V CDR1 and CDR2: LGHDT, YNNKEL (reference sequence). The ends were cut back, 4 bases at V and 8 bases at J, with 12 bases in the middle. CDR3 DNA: TGTGCCAGCAGCCGGAATCCGGGCCATGAGCAGTTCTTC. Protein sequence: CASSRNPGHEQFF.

The CDR3 DNA sequence: TGTGCCAGCAGCACCCCCGGGGGGTACTCTGGGGCCAACGTCCTGACTTTC. It yields the protein CASSTPGGYSGANVLTF. This rearrangement joins TRBV5-6 to TRBJ2-6; 7 bases are shared with TRBD2. Per the germline V gene, CDR1 is SGHDT and CDR2 is YYEEEE. The CDR3 contains 17 residues. J gave up 0 bases and V 4 bases, and 7 bases lay outside the gene matches.

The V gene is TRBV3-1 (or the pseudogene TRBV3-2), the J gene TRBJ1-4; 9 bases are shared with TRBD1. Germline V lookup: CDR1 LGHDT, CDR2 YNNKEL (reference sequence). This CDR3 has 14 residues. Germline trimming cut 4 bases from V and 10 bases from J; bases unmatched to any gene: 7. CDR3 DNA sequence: TGTGCCAGCAGCCCGGGACAGGGTGGGGTAAAACTGTTTTTT. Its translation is CASSPGQGGVKLFF.

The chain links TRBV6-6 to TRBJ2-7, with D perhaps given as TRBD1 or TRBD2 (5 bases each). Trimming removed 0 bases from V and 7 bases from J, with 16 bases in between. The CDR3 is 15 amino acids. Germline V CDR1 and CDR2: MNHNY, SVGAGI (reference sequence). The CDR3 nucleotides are TGTGCCAGCAGTTACTCGTCTGGGGGAAAGGGTGAGCAGTACTTC. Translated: CASSYSSGGKGEQYF.

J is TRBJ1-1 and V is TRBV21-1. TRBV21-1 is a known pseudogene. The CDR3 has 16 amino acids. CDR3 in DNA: TGTGCCAGCAGGGGACTGGGGGGGCCCATGAACACTGAAGCTTTCTTT. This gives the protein CASRGLGGPMNTEAFF.

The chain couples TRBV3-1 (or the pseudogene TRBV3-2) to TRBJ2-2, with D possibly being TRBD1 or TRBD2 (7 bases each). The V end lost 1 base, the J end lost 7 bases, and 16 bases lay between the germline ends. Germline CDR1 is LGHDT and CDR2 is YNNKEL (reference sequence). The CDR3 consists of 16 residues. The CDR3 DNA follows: TGTGCCAGCAGCCAAGGCCAGGGGGGGGTGAGCGGGGAGCTGTTTTTT. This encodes CASSQGQGGVSGELFF.

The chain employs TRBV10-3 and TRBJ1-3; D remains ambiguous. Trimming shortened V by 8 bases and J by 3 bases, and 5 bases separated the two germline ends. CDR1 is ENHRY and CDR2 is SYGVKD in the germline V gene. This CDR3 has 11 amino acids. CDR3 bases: TGTGCCATCGGGAGTGGAAACACCATATATTTT. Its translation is CAIGSGNTIYF.

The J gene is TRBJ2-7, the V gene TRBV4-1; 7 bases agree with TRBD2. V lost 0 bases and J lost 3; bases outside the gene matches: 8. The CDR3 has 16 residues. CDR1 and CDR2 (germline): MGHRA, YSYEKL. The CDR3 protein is CASSQDAAGVSYEQYF. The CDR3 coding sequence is TGCGCCAGCAGCCAAGATGCCGCGGGGGTGAGCTACGAGCAGTACTTC.

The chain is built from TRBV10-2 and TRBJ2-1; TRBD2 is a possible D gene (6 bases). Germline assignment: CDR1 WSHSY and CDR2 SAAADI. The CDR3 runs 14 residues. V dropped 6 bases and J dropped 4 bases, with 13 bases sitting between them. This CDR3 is CASRAGPKYNEQFF. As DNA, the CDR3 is TGCGCCAGCAGGGCGGGACCGAAGTACAATGAGCAGTTCTTC.

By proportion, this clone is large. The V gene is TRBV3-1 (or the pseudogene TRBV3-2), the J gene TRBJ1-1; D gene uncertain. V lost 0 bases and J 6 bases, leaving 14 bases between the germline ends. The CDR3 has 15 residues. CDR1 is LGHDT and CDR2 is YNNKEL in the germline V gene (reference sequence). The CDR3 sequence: CASSQDRRGSAEAFF. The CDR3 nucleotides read TGTGCCAGCAGCCAAGATAGGCGGGGTTCCGCTGAAGCTTTCTTT.

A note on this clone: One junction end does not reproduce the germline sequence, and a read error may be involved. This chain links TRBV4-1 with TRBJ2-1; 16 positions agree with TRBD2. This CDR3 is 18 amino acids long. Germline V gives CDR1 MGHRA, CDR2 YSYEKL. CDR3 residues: CASSPGTSGGASNNEQFF. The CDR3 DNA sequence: TGCGCCAGCAGCCCCGGGACTAGCGGGGGGGCCTCCAACAATGAGCAGTTCTTC.

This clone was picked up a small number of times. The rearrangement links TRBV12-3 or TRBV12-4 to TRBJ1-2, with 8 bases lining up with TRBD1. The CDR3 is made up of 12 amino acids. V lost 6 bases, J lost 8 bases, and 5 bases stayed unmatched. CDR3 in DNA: TGTGCCAGCAGCCAGGGGGCCGAAGGCTACACCTTC. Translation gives CASSQGAEGYTF.

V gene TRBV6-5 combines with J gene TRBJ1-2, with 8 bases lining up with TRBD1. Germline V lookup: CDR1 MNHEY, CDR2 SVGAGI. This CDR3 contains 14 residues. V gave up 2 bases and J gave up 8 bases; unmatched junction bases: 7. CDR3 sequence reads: CASSYGQGAVGYTF. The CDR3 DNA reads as TGTGCCAGCAGTTACGGTCAGGGGGCGGTCGGCTACACCTTC.

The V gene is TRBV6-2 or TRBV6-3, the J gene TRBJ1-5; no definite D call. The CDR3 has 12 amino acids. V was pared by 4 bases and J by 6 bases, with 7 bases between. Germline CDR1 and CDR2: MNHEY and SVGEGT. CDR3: CASSSHPQPQHF. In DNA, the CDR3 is TGTGCCAGCAGTTCTCACCCTCAGCCCCAGCATTTT.

CDR3 sequence: CASSVSGGKNQPQHF. DNA for the CDR3: TGTGCCAGCAGTGTGAGTGGCGGAAAGAATCAGCCCCAGCATTTT. The gene calls are TRBV2 and TRBJ1-5; D is unclear. This CDR3 has 15 amino acids. Trimming shortened V by 4 bases and J by 4 bases, and 14 bases separated the two germline ends. In germline, CDR1 is SNHLY, CDR2 FYNNEI.